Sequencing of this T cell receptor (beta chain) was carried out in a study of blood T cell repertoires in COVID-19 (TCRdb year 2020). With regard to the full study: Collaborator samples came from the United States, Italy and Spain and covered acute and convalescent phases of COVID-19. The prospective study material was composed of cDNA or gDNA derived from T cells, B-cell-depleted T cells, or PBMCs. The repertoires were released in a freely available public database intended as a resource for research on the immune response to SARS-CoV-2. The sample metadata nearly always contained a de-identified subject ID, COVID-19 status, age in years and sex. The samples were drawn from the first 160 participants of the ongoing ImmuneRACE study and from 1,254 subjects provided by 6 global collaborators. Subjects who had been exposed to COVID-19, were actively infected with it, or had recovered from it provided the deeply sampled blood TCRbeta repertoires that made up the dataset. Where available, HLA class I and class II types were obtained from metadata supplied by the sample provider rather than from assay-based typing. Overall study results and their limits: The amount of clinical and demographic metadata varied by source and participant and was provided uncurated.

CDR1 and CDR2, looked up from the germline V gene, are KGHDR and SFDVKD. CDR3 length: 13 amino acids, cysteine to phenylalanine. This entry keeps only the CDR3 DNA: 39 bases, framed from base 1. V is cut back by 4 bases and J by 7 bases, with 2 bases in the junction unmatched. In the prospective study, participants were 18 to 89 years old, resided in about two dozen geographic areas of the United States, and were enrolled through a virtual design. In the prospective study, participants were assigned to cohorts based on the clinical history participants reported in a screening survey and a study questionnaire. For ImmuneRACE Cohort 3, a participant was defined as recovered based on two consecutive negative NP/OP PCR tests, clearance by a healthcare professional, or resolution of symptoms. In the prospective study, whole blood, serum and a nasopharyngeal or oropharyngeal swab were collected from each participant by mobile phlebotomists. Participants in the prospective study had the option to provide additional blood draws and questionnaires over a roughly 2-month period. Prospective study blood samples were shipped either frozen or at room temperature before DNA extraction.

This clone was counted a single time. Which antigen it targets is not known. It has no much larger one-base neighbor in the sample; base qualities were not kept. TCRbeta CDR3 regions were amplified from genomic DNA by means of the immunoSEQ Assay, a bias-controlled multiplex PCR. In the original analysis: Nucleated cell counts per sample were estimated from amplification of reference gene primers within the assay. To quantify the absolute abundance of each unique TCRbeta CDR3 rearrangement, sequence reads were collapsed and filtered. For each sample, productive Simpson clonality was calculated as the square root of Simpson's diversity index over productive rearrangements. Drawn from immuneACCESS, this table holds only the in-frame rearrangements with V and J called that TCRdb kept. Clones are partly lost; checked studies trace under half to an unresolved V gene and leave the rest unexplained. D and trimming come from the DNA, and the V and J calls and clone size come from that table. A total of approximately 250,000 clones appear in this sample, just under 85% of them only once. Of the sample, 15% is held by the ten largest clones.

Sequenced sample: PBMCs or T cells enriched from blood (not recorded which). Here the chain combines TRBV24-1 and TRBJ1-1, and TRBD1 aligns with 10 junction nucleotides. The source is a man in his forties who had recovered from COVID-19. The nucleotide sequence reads TGTGCCACCAGTGAGACAGGGGGCGTTGAAGCTTTCTTT. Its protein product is CATSETGGVEAFF.